The 5 T cell receptor beta chains presented below share a single source sample, sequenced in a study of blood T cells in healthy people across ages. The authors ran a second PCR of about 6 to 11 cycles using a sample-barcoded 5' primer and a J-beta primer mix. TCRdb fed the 5' RACE reads into MiXCR, producing one record per CDR3 protein. This table has about 1,000,000 distinct CDR3 sequences, around 45% appearing once. The specimen sequenced was blood. The receptors shown here come from a woman in her sixties in good health.

The chain employs TRBV11-2 and TRBJ1-1; 8 bases are a match to TRBD1. The length of the CDR3 is 16 residues. The germline V gene has CDR1 SGHAT and CDR2 FQNNGV. Trimming removed 5 bases from V and 0 bases from J; junction bases left unmatched: 8. This CDR3 reads CASSRGQGTMNTEAFF. The CDR3 DNA reads as TGTGCCAGCAGCCGCGGACAGGGTACCATGAACACTGAAGCTTTCTTT.

This sequence joins TRBV5-1 and TRBJ1-1; 7 bases map to TRBD1. Losses at the gene ends were 4 bases for V and 0 bases for J; bases not matched to a gene: 9. Germline V gene sequence: CDR1 SGHRS, CDR2 YFSETQ. The CDR3 has 16 amino acids. The CDR3 nucleotides are TGCGCCAGCAGCCCAGGGACAGCCACCGTGAACACTGAAGCTTTCTTT. Amino acids: CASSPGTATVNTEAFF.

The J gene is TRBJ1-6, the V gene TRBV20-1, with D unresolved. V lost 0 bases, J lost 9 bases, and 15 bases lay in between. The V gene's germline CDR1 is DFQATT and CDR2 SNEGSKA (reference sequence). The CDR3 runs 15 residues. The CDR3 DNA reads TGCAGTGCTAGAGATGAGGTCAGCGCTGCTTCACCCCTCCACTTT. It codes for CSARDEVSAASPLHF.

The J gene is TRBJ1-2, the V gene TRBV18; unclear D gene. Trimming shortened V by 6 bases and J by 3 bases, and 11 bases separated the two germline ends. The CDR3 covers 13 residues. The germline V gene encodes CDR1 KGHSH and CDR2 LQKENI. The CDR3 coding sequence is TGTGCCAGCTCTCCGGTGGAGGACTATGGCTACACCTTC. This translates into CASSPVEDYGYTF.

The chain links TRBV18 to TRBJ2-3; perhaps TRBD2 as D (6 bases). Germline V gives CDR1 KGHSH, CDR2 LQKENI. This CDR3 is built from 16 residues. V was pared by 3 bases and J by 0 bases, with 13 bases between. The CDR3 DNA sequence: TGTGCCAGCTCACCCGGACGGGGGACCAGCACAGATACGCAGTATTTT. Its protein is CASSPGRGTSTDTQYF.